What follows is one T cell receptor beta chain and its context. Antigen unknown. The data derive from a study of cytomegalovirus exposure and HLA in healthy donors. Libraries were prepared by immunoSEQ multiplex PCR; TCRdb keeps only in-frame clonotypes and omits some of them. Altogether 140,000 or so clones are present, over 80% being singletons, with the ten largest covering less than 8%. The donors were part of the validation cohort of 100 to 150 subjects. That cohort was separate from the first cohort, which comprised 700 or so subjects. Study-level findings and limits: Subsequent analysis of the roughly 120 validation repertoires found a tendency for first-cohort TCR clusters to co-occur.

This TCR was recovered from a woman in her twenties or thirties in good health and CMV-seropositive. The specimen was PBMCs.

The CDR3 loop reads CASSEGTSYEQYF. In nucleotides, the CDR3 is TGTGCCAGCAGTGAGGGGACTAGTTACGAGCAGTACTTC. The chain joins TRBV6-1 to TRBJ2-5; 8 bases agree with TRBD2. The DNA end is more similar to TRBJ2-7, so the J call may be wrong. Germline V gives CDR1 MNHNS, CDR2 SASEGT. The CDR3 runs to 13 residues.